These T cell receptor beta chains were read from a single sample in a study of blood T cell repertoires in COVID-19. The protocol was immunoSEQ multiplex PCR, while the TCRdb copy is restricted to in-frame clones and leaves out a portion. The table has hundreds of thousands of clones, roughly nine tenths seen once; the top ten hold 6% to 6.5%. Specimen: PBMCs or T cells enriched from blood (not recorded which). The receptors were gathered from a woman between 40 and 55 years old who had recovered from COVID-19. CDR3s include the opening cysteine and the closing phenylalanine or tryptophan. The D gene is left open where the match is weak. The size entry is marked missing in some rows and otherwise reads once, few, many or a size class.

>.|TRBV9|TRBD2|TRBJ2-5
CASSVGGGKETQYF
TGTGCCAGCAGCGTAGGCGGGGGGAAAGAGACCCAGTACTTC
>few|TRBV4-1|TRBD1|TRBJ1-6
CASSQTTGNFSPLHF
TGCGCCAGCAGCCAAACGACAGGGAATTTTTCACCCCTCCACTTT
>.|TRBV13|TRBD2|TRBJ2-4
CASSVGLAATLRGKNIQYF
TGTGCCAGCAGCGTAGGACTAGCGGCTACACTAAGGGGCAAAAACATTCAGTACTTC
>.|TRBV5-1|.|TRBJ2-1
CASSLSGSPNEQFF
TGCGCCAGCAGCTTGAGTGGCTCCCCCAATGAGCAGTTCTTC
>.|TRBV9|TRBD1|TRBJ2-1
CASSDGQGINNEQFF
TGTGCCAGCAGTGACGGACAGGGGATAAACAATGAGCAGTTCTTC
>.|TRBV30|TRBD2|TRBJ2-1
CAFRGLADNEQFF
TGTGCCTTCAGGGGACTAGCGGACAATGAGCAGTTCTTC
>.|TRBV13|.|TRBJ2-2
CASSVSRGTGELFF
TGTGCCAGCAGCGTCTCTAGGGGCACCGGGGAGCTGTTTTTT
>.|TRBV14|TRBD2|TRBJ2-1
CASSQREVPYNEQFF
TGTGCCAGCAGCCAACGGGAGGTTCCCTACAATGAGCAGTTCTTC
>.|TRBV28|.|TRBJ1-1
CASSYTGNTEAFF
TGTGCCAGCAGTTATACGGGGAACACTGAAGCTTTCTTT
>.|TRBV19|TRBD2|TRBJ2-3
CASSTFSGRGTDTQYF
TGTGCCAGTAGTACCTTTAGCGGGAGAGGCACAGATACGCAGTATTTT
>.|TRBV7-2|TRBD1|TRBJ1-1
CASRRQGATEAFF
TGTGCCAGCAGACGACAGGGGGCTACTGAAGCTTTCTTT
>.|TRBV3-1/TRBV3-2|.|TRBJ2-1
CASSHQGGEQFF
TGTGCCAGCAGCCACCAGGGGGGTGAGCAGTTCTTC
>.|TRBV28|.|TRBJ1-5
CASSAAGGLNQPQHF
TGTGCCAGCAGTGCCGCGGGAGGGCTCAATCAGCCCCAGCATTTT
>.|TRBV28|TRBD2|TRBJ2-7
CASSSISGRRSYEQYF
TGTGCCAGCAGTTCCATTAGCGGGAGACGCTCCTACGAGCAGTACTTC
>.|TRBV11-2|.|TRBJ2-1
CASSLGVGRGNEQFF
TGTGCCAGCAGCTTAGGGGTAGGCCGGGGCAATGAGCAGTTCTTC
>.|TRBV6-5|.|TRBJ1-2
CASSYSQDYGYTF
TGTGCCAGCAGTTACTCGCAGGACTATGGCTACACCTTC
>.|TRBV28|.|TRBJ1-3
CASSPDSSTGNTIYF
TGTGCCAGCAGTCCCGACTCAAGCACTGGAAACACCATATATTTT
>.|TRBV19|TRBD1|TRBJ1-5
CASSPLDRGLDQPQHF
TGTGCCAGTAGCCCCCTCGACAGGGGGCTCGATCAGCCCCAGCATTTT
>.|TRBV3-1/TRBV3-2|TRBD2|TRBJ2-7
CASSPTTSRYEQYF
TGTGCCAGCAGCCCCACGACTAGCAGATACGAGCAGTACTTC
>.|TRBV7-9|TRBD1|TRBJ1-5
CASSLAGRGPQPQHF
TGTGCCAGCAGCTTAGCCGGTAGGGGGCCTCAGCCCCAGCATTTT
>.|TRBV6-5|.|TRBJ1-1
CASSYSSGGDPEAFF
TGTGCCAGCAGTTACTCGAGTGGCGGGGACCCTGAAGCTTTCTTT
>.|TRBV19|TRBD1|TRBJ1-1
CASSPRQGRDTEAFF
TGTGCCAGTAGTCCGCGACAGGGAAGGGACACTGAAGCTTTCTTT
>.|TRBV20-1|TRBD1|TRBJ1-1
CSASRGPLNTEAFF
TGCAGTGCTAGTAGGGGGCCCCTGAACACTGAAGCTTTCTTT
>.|TRBV3-1/TRBV3-2|.|TRBJ2-2
CASILSRGTGELFF
TGTGCCAGCATCCTATCAAGGGGGACCGGGGAGCTGTTTTTT
>.|TRBV7-9|.|TRBJ2-7
CASSPRGPVSYEQYF
TGTGCCAGCAGCCCACGAGGGCCCGTCTCCTACGAGCAGTACTTC
>.|TRBV5-8|.|TRBJ1-1
CASSLGQGGTEAFF
TGTGCCAGCAGCTTGGGGCAGGGTGGGACTGAAGCTTTCTTT
>.|TRBV6-4|TRBD1|TRBJ2-7
CAIPTGAPYEQYF
TGTGCCATCCCGACAGGGGCCCCCTACGAGCAGTACTTC
>few|TRBV7-8|.|TRBJ1-6
CASSPRGSPLHF
TGTGCCAGCAGCCCCCGGGGTTCACCCCTCCACTTT
>.|TRBV24-1|.|TRBJ2-7
CATSEGQGEQYF
TGTGCCACCAGCGAAGGTCAGGGCGAGCAGTACTTC
>.|TRBV11-3|.|TRBJ2-7
CASSLGQGNYEQYF
TGTGCCAGCAGCTTAGGGCAGGGAAACTACGAGCAGTACTTC
>.|TRBV21-1|.|TRBJ1-2
CASSPHRGRGYTF
TGTGCCAGCAGCCCCCACAGGGGTCGTGGCTACACCTTC
>.|TRBV4-3|.|TRBJ1-5
CASSQVQGNNQPQHF
TGCGCCAGCAGCCAAGTTCAGGGGAACAATCAGCCCCAGCATTTT
>few|TRBV30|.|TRBJ1-6
CAWREDRYSPLHF
TGTGCCTGGAGGGAAGACAGATATTCACCCCTCCACTTT
>.|TRBV7-9|.|TRBJ2-5
CASSMGTVQETQYF
TGTGCCAGCAGCATGGGGACTGTCCAAGAGACCCAGTACTTC
>.|TRBV13|.|TRBJ1-1
CASSPWTVNTEAFF
TGTGCCAGCAGCCCATGGACAGTGAACACTGAAGCTTTCTTT
>once|TRBV7-2|.|TRBJ1-4
CASSLARRGSTNEKLFF
TGTGCCAGCAGCTTAGCTCGGAGGGGTTCAACTAATGAAAAACTGTTTTTT
>.|TRBV2|.|TRBJ1-5
CASSEEGYGNQPQHF
TGTGCCAGCTCCGAGGAGGGATACGGCAATCAGCCCCAGCATTTT
>.|TRBV5-1|.|TRBJ2-5
CASRGDQETQYF
TGCGCCAGCAGGGGCGACCAAGAGACCCAGTACTTC
>.|TRBV3-1/TRBV3-2|TRBD2|TRBJ2-2
CASTIGLAGALGELFF
TGTGCCAGCACTATCGGACTAGCGGGAGCTCTCGGGGAGCTGTTTTTT
>.|TRBV9|TRBD2|TRBJ2-1
CASSVSGLTSGSAHEQFF
TGTGCCAGCAGCGTATCAGGGTTGACTAGCGGGAGTGCCCATGAGCAGTTCTTC
>.|TRBV5-4|TRBD2|TRBJ2-1
CASSLAETSGPNEQFF
TGTGCCAGCAGCTTGGCCGAGACTAGCGGGCCCAATGAGCAGTTCTTC
>.|TRBV4-3|.|TRBJ2-3
CASSQAPSGLRSDTQYF
TGCGCCAGCAGCCAAGCCCCCAGCGGACTACGATCAGATACGCAGTATTTT
>.|TRBV7-2|TRBD1|TRBJ1-1
CASSSGQVTEAFF
TGTGCCAGCAGCTCTGGACAGGTAACTGAAGCTTTCTTT
>.|TRBV30|.|TRBJ2-1
CAWSPNPYSDEQFF
TGTGCCTGGAGCCCAAATCCCTACTCGGATGAGCAGTTCTTC
>.|TRBV2|TRBD2|TRBJ2-1
CAFAGTSGNEQFF
TGTGCCTTCGCCGGGACTAGCGGCAATGAGCAGTTCTTC
>.|TRBV6-1|.|TRBJ1-2
CASSEALGGGYTF
TGTGCCAGCAGTGAAGCTCTAGGGGGTGGCTACACCTTC
>once|TRBV28|TRBD1|TRBJ1-5
CASRLGTGGFYSNQPQHF
TGTGCCAGCAGGCTCGGGACAGGGGGCTTTTATAGCAATCAGCCCCAGCATTTT
>.|TRBV6-5|.|TRBJ1-4
CASRERGQAEKLFF
TGTGCCAGCAGGGAGCGGGGACAAGCTGAAAAACTGTTTTTT
>.|TRBV7-9|.|TRBJ1-5
CASSLWKAGENSNQPQHF
TGTGCCAGCAGCTTATGGAAGGCAGGGGAAAATAGCAATCAGCCCCAGCATTTT